Presented here are 26 T cell receptor beta chains from one specimen sequenced in a study of blood T cells in healthy people across ages. With a J-beta primer mix and a sample-barcoded 5' primer, a second PCR ran roughly 6 to 11 cycles. TCRdb called the 5' RACE reads again in MiXCR, with one record for every CDR3 protein. The sample lists 1.5 million to 2 million distinct CDR3 sequences; just under 50% were seen once. The source material was blood. These receptors all come from a woman aged 40 to 50 in good health.

The chain has TRBV7-2 and TRBJ1-2, with TRBD1 matching over 9 bases. J was trimmed by 5 bases and V by 8 bases; bases with no gene match: 9. The CDR3 spans 14 residues. In germline, CDR1 is SGHTA, CDR2 FQGNSA. CDR3 nucleotides: TGTGCCAGCGGGTTTCCCGACAGGGGGTATGGCTACACCTTC. Amino acids: CASGFPDRGYGYTF.

The chain combines TRBV15 with TRBJ2-5; the match to TRBD2 covers 8 bases. The V segment lost 4 bases and the J segment 0 bases; nucleotides outside the gene matches: 10. Germline values: CDR1 LNHNV, CDR2 YYDKDF (reference sequence). The CDR3 covers 17 residues. CDR3 sequence: CATSTPGLAEYQETQYF. The CDR3 DNA reads TGTGCCACCAGCACGCCTGGACTAGCAGAGTACCAAGAGACCCAGTACTTC.

This clonotype was picked up a small number of times. The chain joins TRBV5-1 to TRBJ2-5; weak D call: TRBD1 (5 bases). The V gene's germline CDR1 is SGHRS and CDR2 YFSETQ. CDR3 length: 16 amino acids. The V gene lost 0 bases and the J gene lost 1 base, with 13 bases spanning the gap. The CDR3 nucleotides read TGCGCCAGCAGCTTGGTGGACACCCAGGCCCAAGAGACCCAGTACTTC. This translates into CASSLVDTQAQETQYF. Based on the CDR3 plus reference TRBV5-1 and TRBJ2-5, the full variable domain is KAGVTQTPRYLIKTRGQQVTLSCSPISGHRSVSWYQQTPGQGLQFLFEYFSETQRNKGNFPGRFSGRQFSNSRSEMNVSTLELGDSALYLCASSLVDTQAQETQYFGPGTRLLVL.

The chain has TRBV11-3 and TRBJ2-3, with unresolved D. Trimming took off 3 bases at V and 6 bases at J, with 10 bases between the two ends. Per germline, CDR1 SGHNT and CDR2 YENEEA. The CDR3 sequence is 13 residues long. This CDR3 reads CASSFDTSDTQYF. CDR3 DNA sequence: TGTGCCAGCAGCTTTGACACCAGCGATACGCAGTATTTT.

The rearrangement joins TRBV20-1 to TRBJ1-4, with D possibly being TRBD1 (5 bases). This CDR3 spans 16 amino acids. The germline V gene encodes CDR1 DFQATT and CDR2 SNEGSKA (reference sequence). V shed 3 bases and J shed 9 bases, with 23 bases lying between them. CDR3 nucleotides: TGCAGTGCTAGCGGAGAGGGGTCAGGGCTGATGAAAAAACTGTTTTTT. Translating it yields CSASGEGSGLMKKLFF.

J is TRBJ2-5 and V is TRBV24-1; possibly TRBD2 for D (5 bases). The V and J ends lost 5 bases and 2 bases respectively, with 11 bases between them. The CDR3 loop spans 14 amino acids. Germline V CDR1 and CDR2: KGHDR, SFDVKD. The CDR3 loop is CATSAKRGQETQYF. Here the CDR3 DNA reads TGTGCCACCAGTGCAAAACGGGGACAAGAGACCCAGTACTTC.

The rearrangement uses TRBV4-3 and TRBJ1-1, with a tentative D call TRBD1 (6 bases). CDR3 length: 19 amino acids. Trimming took 0 bases from V and 3 from J, leaving 23 bases between them. Germline V gene data show CDR1 as LGHNA and CDR2 as YSLEER. The CDR3 DNA sequence: TGCGCCAGCAGCCAAGATGATATTTCGGCAGGGGCTGCATACACTGAAGCTTTCTTT. Protein product: CASSQDDISAGAAYTEAFF.

The rearrangement links TRBV27 to TRBJ1-4, with a tentative D call TRBD1 (5 bases). From germline, CDR1 is MNHEY and CDR2 SMNVEV (reference sequence). The CDR3 loop spans 14 amino acids. V was pared by 2 bases and J by 10 bases, with 14 bases between. The chain's CDR3 is CASSLSRLGGKLFF. CDR3 coding DNA: TGTGCCAGCAGTTTAAGCAGGCTGGGGGGAAAACTGTTTTTT.

The genes are TRBV20-1 and TRBJ2-5, with 7 bases matching TRBD2. V dropped 3 bases and J dropped 1; count of bases not matched to a gene: 5. The CDR3 spans 14 residues. Germline CDR1 reads DFQATT; CDR2 reads SNEGSKA (reference sequence). CDR3 protein: CSARGGTFQETQYF. In DNA, the CDR3 is TGCAGTGCTAGGGGGGGGACGTTCCAAGAGACCCAGTACTTC.

The sample holds a few counts of this clonotype. This sequence joins TRBV7-9 and TRBJ1-4; tentative D call: TRBD1 (5 bases). The CDR3 sequence is 14 residues long. Germline CDR1 is SEHNR and CDR2 is FQNEAQ (reference sequence). With 3 bases removed from V and 5 bases from J, the gap between germline ends came to 10 bases. CDR3: CASSFRASNEKLFF. CDR3 bases: TGTGCCAGCAGCTTCAGGGCGTCGAATGAAAAACTGTTTTTT.

The rearrangement joins TRBV6-5 to TRBJ1-1, with D possibly being TRBD1 (5 bases). This CDR3 has 14 amino acids. The germline V and J ends were trimmed by 0 bases and 4 bases, with 9 bases remaining between them. CDR1 and CDR2 (germline): MNHEY, SVGAGI. This CDR3 reads CASSYSWGSTEAFF. In nucleotides, the CDR3 is TGTGCCAGCAGTTACTCGTGGGGGAGCACTGAAGCTTTCTTT.

The chain links TRBV7-8 to TRBJ2-7; D remains ambiguous. The CDR3 consists of 17 residues. V was shortened by 1 base and J by 9 bases, with 25 bases between the two germline ends. Per the germline V gene, CDR1 is SGHVS and CDR2 is FQNEAQ. CDR3 bases: TGTGCCAGCAGCTTAGATCAAAGGCCGAACGGCCCGTGGGGGCAGTACTTC. As protein: CASSLDQRPNGPWGQYF.

The genes are TRBV18 and TRBJ1-4; D may be TRBD1 (6 bases). CDR1 KGHSH and CDR2 LQKENI come from the germline V gene. The CDR3 has 14 amino acids. V gave up 3 bases and J gave up 5 bases, with 10 bases separating them. This CDR3 is CASSPGARNEKLFF. The CDR3 coding sequence is TGTGCCAGCTCACCGGGGGCTCGGAATGAAAAACTGTTTTTT.

J is TRBJ2-5 and V is TRBV23-1; 9 nucleotides agree with TRBD1. TRBV23-1 is identified as an open reading frame with a role that is uncertain. The CDR3 contains 19 residues. The V segment lost 0 bases and the J segment 2 bases; nucleotides outside the gene matches: 13. The CDR3 DNA sequence: TGCGCCAGCAGTCAATCGATGACAGGGGGTCAGGTTGCGCAAGAGACCCAGTACTTC. Translation: CASSQSMTGGQVAQETQYF.

This clonotype occurred a few times. The chain joins TRBV9 to TRBJ2-3, with 7 positions matching TRBD1. From germline, CDR1 is SGDLS and CDR2 YYNGEE. The CDR3 is 14 amino acids. Trimming at V came to 1 base and at J to 7 bases, leaving 6 bases not matched to a gene. CDR3 sequence reads: CASSVKGQTNTQYF. DNA for the CDR3: TGTGCCAGCAGCGTAAAGGGACAGACTAATACGCAGTATTTT.

This clonotype was counted only a few times. This chain joins TRBV3-1 and TRBJ2-4; 7 nucleotides agree with TRBD1. The junction had 4 bases not matched to a gene; V was cut back by 4 bases and J by 4 bases. Germline V lookup: CDR1 LGHDT, CDR2 YNNKEL (reference sequence). This CDR3 spans 14 amino acids. This CDR3 is CASSPGTVKNIQYF. The CDR3 DNA is TGTGCCAGCAGCCCCGGGACAGTGAAAAACATTCAGTACTTC.

The sample holds many counts of this clonotype. This rearrangement joins TRBV4-3 to TRBJ2-1, with TRBD2 matching 13 bases. Germline V gene lookup returns CDR1 LGHNA and CDR2 YSLEER. This CDR3 contains 17 residues. V trimming: 4 bases; J trimming: 1 base; junction bases outside the gene matches: 4. The DNA for the CDR3 is TGCGCCAGCAGCCGGACTAGCGGGGGTCTGTCCTACAATGAGCAGTTCTTC. This sequence encodes CASSRTSGGLSYNEQFF.

This clonotype came up once. V gene TRBV5-1 combines with J gene TRBJ1-1, with 7 positions matching TRBD1. The CDR3 has 11 amino acids. Trimming removed 4 bases from V and 10 bases from J; junction bases left unmatched: 4. CDR1 and CDR2 from the germline V gene are SGHRS and YFSETQ. CDR3 DNA: TGCGCCAGCAGCGAGGGGGCAGGAGCTTTCTTT. It yields the protein CASSEGAGAFF.

The chain carries TRBV21-1 and TRBJ1-1. TRBV21-1 is shown as a pseudogene. CDR3 length equals 15 residues. The CDR3 DNA reads as TGTGCCAGCAGCCAATCACTTGGGGTGGGGACTGAAGCTTTCTTT. Translated, it gives CASSQSLGVGTEAFF.

CDR3 sequence reads: CASSLVERAREQFF. CDR3 nucleotides: TGTGCCAGCAGCTTAGTCGAGCGGGCAAGAGAGCAGTTCTTC. This rearrangement joins TRBV7-2 to TRBJ2-1, with D perhaps matching TRBD2 (6 bases). This CDR3 is 14 amino acids long. Germline values: CDR1 SGHTA, CDR2 FQGNSA. The ends were cut back, 1 base at V and 10 bases at J, with 14 bases in the middle.

The rearrangement joins TRBV29-1 to TRBJ2-7, with D possibly matching TRBD1 (5 bases). Trimming shortened V by 7 bases and J by 0 bases, and 10 bases separated the two germline ends. This CDR3 comprises 12 residues. Germline lookup yields CDR1 SQVTM and CDR2 ANQGSEA. This chain's CDR3 is CSAQGDSYEQYF. DNA of the CDR3: TGCAGCGCTCAGGGCGACTCCTACGAGCAGTACTTC.

The rearrangement links TRBV12-3 or TRBV12-4 to TRBJ2-7, with 9 bases aligning to TRBD1. The CDR3 length is 15 residues. V shed 5 bases and J 2 bases; nucleotides not matched to a gene: 7. The CDR3 region has the DNA TGTGCCAGCAGTCTAGGGACAGGGCTAACCTACGAGCAGTACTTC. Amino acids: CASSLGTGLTYEQYF.

This clonotype has just a few counts. CDR3 in DNA: TGTGCCAGCAGAACGACAGGGGCTTACTATGGCTACACCTTC. Its protein product is CASRTTGAYYGYTF. This sequence joins TRBV6-5 and TRBJ1-2; 8 bases match TRBD1. The CDR3 has 14 amino acids. V was clipped by 6 bases and J by 3 bases; unmatched bases: 6. Germline CDR1 reads MNHEY; CDR2 reads SVGAGI.

This clonotype was recorded a few times. The rearrangement joins TRBV27 to TRBJ2-1, with D perhaps TRBD1 or TRBD2 (6 bases each). V was pared by 5 bases and J by 2 bases, with 13 bases between. The CDR3 sequence is 15 residues long. Per the germline V gene, CDR1 is MNHEY and CDR2 is SMNVEV (reference sequence). CDR3 residues: CASSRQRGAYNEQFF. Written as DNA, the CDR3 is TGTGCCAGCAGTCGGCAAAGGGGGGCCTACAATGAGCAGTTCTTC.

The V call is TRBV20-1, the J call TRBJ1-2, with D unclear. Trimming stripped 3 bases from V and 6 bases from J, with 8 bases between. CDR1 is DFQATT and CDR2 is SNEGSKA in the germline V gene (reference sequence). This CDR3 spans 11 amino acids. CDR3 amino acids: CSASSGNGYTF. The CDR3 bases are TGCAGTGCTAGTTCCGGGAATGGCTACACCTTC.

This chain uses TRBV12-3 or TRBV12-4 with TRBJ1-6, with D unclear. The CDR3 sequence is 14 residues long. The germline V and J ends were trimmed by 0 bases and 10 bases, with 10 bases remaining between them. The CDR3, as DNA: TGTGCCAGCAGTTTAGCGGGTTTTGGCTCACCCCTCCACTTT. Translated: CASSLAGFGSPLHF.